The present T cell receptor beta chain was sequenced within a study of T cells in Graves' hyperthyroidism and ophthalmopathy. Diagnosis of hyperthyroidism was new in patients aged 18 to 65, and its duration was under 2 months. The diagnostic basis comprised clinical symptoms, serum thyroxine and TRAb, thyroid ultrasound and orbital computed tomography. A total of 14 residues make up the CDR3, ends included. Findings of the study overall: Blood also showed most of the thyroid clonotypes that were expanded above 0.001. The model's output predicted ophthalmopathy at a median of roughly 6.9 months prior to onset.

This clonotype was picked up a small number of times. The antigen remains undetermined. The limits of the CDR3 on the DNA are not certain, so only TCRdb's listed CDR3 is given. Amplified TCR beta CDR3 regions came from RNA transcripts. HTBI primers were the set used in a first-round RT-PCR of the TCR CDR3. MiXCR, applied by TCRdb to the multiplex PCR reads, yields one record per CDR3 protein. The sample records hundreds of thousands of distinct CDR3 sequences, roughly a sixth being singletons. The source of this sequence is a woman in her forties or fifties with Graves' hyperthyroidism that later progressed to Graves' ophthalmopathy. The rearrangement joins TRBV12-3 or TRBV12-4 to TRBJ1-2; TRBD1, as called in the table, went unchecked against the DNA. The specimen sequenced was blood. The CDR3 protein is CASSTSTGNYGYTF.